This note documents a single T cell receptor (beta chain) sequence. What it recognizes is unknown. These data are taken from a study of T cell responses to AZD1222 COVID-19 vaccine. Findings of the study overall: With dominance at 160-218 and 743-854, vaccine-associated CD4 TCRs spanned spike.

Only in-frame clones appear in the TCRdb table, and some are missing; sequencing was by immunoSEQ multiplex PCR. Of about 84,000 clones in the sample, around nine tenths were seen once. The CDR3 totals 13 residues. V was clipped by 3 bases and J by 0 bases, with 3 bases between them. The receptor was isolated from an adult who received the AZD1222 COVID-19 vaccine. The source was peripheral blood, collected 28 days after the second AZD1222 dose. The gene calls are TRBV12-3 or TRBV12-4 and TRBJ1-5; D is unclear. The CDR3 nucleotides are TGTGCCAGCAGTTTCTCTAGCAATCAGCCCCAGCATTTT. Translation: CASSFSSNQPQHF.